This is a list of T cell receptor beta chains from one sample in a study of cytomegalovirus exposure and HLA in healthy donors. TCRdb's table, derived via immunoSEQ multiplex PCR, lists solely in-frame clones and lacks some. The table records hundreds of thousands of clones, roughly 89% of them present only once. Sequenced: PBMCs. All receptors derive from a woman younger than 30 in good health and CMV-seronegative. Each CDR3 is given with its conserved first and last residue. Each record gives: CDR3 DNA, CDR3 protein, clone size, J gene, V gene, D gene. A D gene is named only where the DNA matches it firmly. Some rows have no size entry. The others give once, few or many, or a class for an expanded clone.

TGTGCCAGTAGCCTGATCCGGGACAGCTCCTATAATTCACCCCTCCACTTT	CASSLIRDSSYNSPLHF	.	TRBJ1-6	TRBV27	TRBD1
TGTGCCAGCAGCTTAAGGGCTAGCGGGGGAAATGAGCAGTTCTTC	CASSLRASGGNEQFF	.	TRBJ2-1	TRBV7-3	TRBD2
TGTGCCAGCTTGTCAGGGACAACGGTAGGAGATACGCAGTATTTT	CASLSGTTVGDTQYF	.	TRBJ2-3	TRBV6-6	.
TGTGCCTGGAAGCAGACAGGGGGCTATTTCTATGGCTACACCTTC	CAWKQTGGYFYGYTF	.	TRBJ1-2	TRBV30	TRBD1
TGTGCCAGCACCCAAGGGAGGAATTATGGCTACACCTTC	CASTQGRNYGYTF	.	TRBJ1-2	TRBV28	.
TGTGCCAGTTCCCCTCGGGACATCTATGGCTACACCTTC	CASSPRDIYGYTF	.	TRBJ1-2	TRBV19	.
TGTGCCAGCAGTGACTCGGGAGAAACCCGTGAAGCTTTCTTT	CASSDSGETREAFF	.	TRBJ1-1	TRBV6-4	.
TGTGCCAGCAGCCAGGGTAGGTACACTGAAGCTTTCTTT	CASSQGRYTEAFF	.	TRBJ1-1	TRBV11-2	.
TGTGCCAGCAGCTCCAGGTTTAACACTGAAGCTTTCTTT	CASSSRFNTEAFF	.	TRBJ1-1	TRBV5-6	.
TGTGCCAGCAGAGCCCGGACAGCTCAGAACACTGAAGCTTTCTTT	CASRARTAQNTEAFF	.	TRBJ1-1	TRBV5-8	.
TGTGCCAGCAGTGACGGGGGGTACAGTGAAGCTTTCTTT	CASSDGGYSEAFF	.	TRBJ1-1	TRBV6-6	.
TGTGCCAGCAGGTTTGGGACAGGGGACTTCAATGAAGCTTTCTTT	CASRFGTGDFNEAFF	once	TRBJ1-1	TRBV7-9	TRBD1
TGTGCCAGCAGTCCCGTCTCCTACGAGCAGTACTTC	CASSPVSYEQYF	.	TRBJ2-7	TRBV6-1	.
TGTGCCAGTAGTATAAGATCCAGGGGGGCCGGAAACTATGGCTACACCTTC	CASSIRSRGAGNYGYTF	.	TRBJ1-2	TRBV19	TRBD1
TGTGCCAGCAGCGTGGATCTAGCGGGGGCAAGCTCCTACAATGAGCAGTTCTTC	CASSVDLAGASSYNEQFF	few	TRBJ2-1	TRBV9	TRBD2
TGCGCCAGCAGTTTAGGAGTCCCCACAAACACTGAAGCTTTCTTT	CASSLGVPTNTEAFF	.	TRBJ1-1	TRBV5-1	.
TGCGCCAGCAGCCAGTGGCCTAGCGGGGGGGTGAACCAAGAGACCCAGTACTTC	CASSQWPSGGVNQETQYF	.	TRBJ2-5	TRBV4-1	TRBD2
TGTGCCAGCAGTGAGAAAAGCGGGGGAACAGATACGCAGTATTTT	CASSEKSGGTDTQYF	.	TRBJ2-3	TRBV2	TRBD2
TGTGCCAGCAGCGTAGGTAGGGGGCGATGGAATGAGCAGTTCTTC	CASSVGRGRWNEQFF	.	TRBJ2-1	TRBV9	TRBD1
TGTGCCAGCAGTCAGGGGGCGGGCGAGCAGTACTTC	CASSQGAGEQYF	.	TRBJ2-7	TRBV2	TRBD1
TGTGCCAGCAAACAGGGGGTCAGGCCCCAGCATTTT	CASKQGVRPQHF	.	TRBJ1-5	TRBV21-1	.
TGTGCCATCTCGAGGGCCCCCTATGAATGGACCTTC	CAISRAPYEWTF	.	TRBJ1-2	TRBV6-5	.
TGTGCCAGCATCCCGGGTTCCATCGAATCGACCCTCCACTTT	CASIPGSIESTLHF	.	TRBJ1-6	TRBV6-1	.
TGTGCCAGCAGTAGGGAGGGATATGGCTACACCTTC	CASSREGYGYTF	.	TRBJ1-2	TRBV6-5	.
TGTGCCAGTACCCCGTCAGGGGACTATAATTCACCCCTCCACTTT	CASTPSGDYNSPLHF	.	TRBJ1-6	TRBV19	.
TGTGCCAGCAGGGTACAGGGGGCTACTACTACCGAGCAGTACTTC	CASRVQGATTTEQYF	.	TRBJ2-7	TRBV6-5	TRBD1
TGCAGCGTTGCCCTACACCGGGACAAACATGGCTACACCTTC	CSVALHRDKHGYTF	.	TRBJ1-2	TRBV29-1	.
TGTGCCTGGAGGGGGGGAAGTCCCTACGAGCAGTACTTC	CAWRGGSPYEQYF	.	TRBJ2-7	TRBV30	.
TGTGCCAGCAGCCACCAGCGGAATAACCAAGAGACCCAGTACTTC	CASSHQRNNQETQYF	.	TRBJ2-5	TRBV14	.
TGTGCCAGCAGCTTCACAGGGAACCCCTACGAGCAGTACTTC	CASSFTGNPYEQYF	.	TRBJ2-7	TRBV7-9	.
TGTGCCAGCAGTTCGTACGGGGATAATGAAGCTTTCTTT	CASSSYGDNEAFF	.	TRBJ1-1	TRBV6-6	.